The 9 T cell receptor beta chains reported below all come from one sample, sequenced in a study of blood T cell repertoires in COVID-19. The data were produced by immunoSEQ multiplex PCR, yet TCRdb's version contains in-frame clones alone and is incomplete. The repertoire holds approximately 250,000 clones, with around 80% as singletons. Input material: peripheral blood. The receptors here all came from a man in his forties who had recovered from COVID-19.

V gene TRBV18 combines with J gene TRBJ2-1; 9 nucleotides align to TRBD2. The CDR3 is 15 residues long. Germline values: CDR1 KGHSH, CDR2 LQKENI. Trimming at V came to 3 bases and at J to 7 bases, leaving 7 bases not matched to a gene. The CDR3 sequence is CASSPPSGGPNEQFF. The CDR3 DNA follows: TGTGCCAGCTCACCGCCGAGCGGGGGGCCGAATGAGCAGTTCTTC.

V usage is TRBV30 and J usage is TRBJ1-2, with D tentatively TRBD1 (6 bases). The V and J ends lost 5 bases and 6 bases respectively, with 16 bases between them. This CDR3 region has 13 residues. Germline CDR1 GTSNPN, CDR2 SVGIG (reference sequence). CDR3 residues: CAWGLRQVDGYTF. The CDR3 DNA is TGTGCCTGGGGACTTCGACAGGTTGATGGCTACACCTTC.

This rearrangement joins TRBV27 to TRBJ2-3, with 14 bases identical to TRBD2. Germline V gene sequence: CDR1 MNHEY, CDR2 SMNVEV (reference sequence). The CDR3 is 17 amino acids. The J segment lost 2 bases and the V segment lost 2 bases, leaving 3 bases of the junction unmatched. This chain's CDR3 is CASSLGLAGGSTDTQYF. Here the CDR3 DNA reads TGTGCCAGCAGTTTAGGACTAGCGGGGGGCTCCACAGATACGCAGTATTTT.

The CDR3 nucleotides read TGTGCCAGCAGTTCGGGACAGGGGGGAGTGCATGAGCAGTTCTTC. The encoded protein is CASSSGQGGVHEQFF. This rearrangement joins TRBV6-6 to TRBJ2-1; 11 bases are a match to TRBD1. V dropped 4 bases and J dropped 8; count of bases not matched to a gene: 7. Germline CDR1 is MNHNY and CDR2 is SVGAGI (reference sequence). CDR3 length: 15 amino acids.

The chain uses TRBV13 and TRBJ2-1; TRBD1 agrees at 11 bases. The CDR3 totals 15 residues. V was clipped by 3 bases and J by 8 bases; unmatched bases: 6. Germline V gene lookup returns CDR1 PRHDT and CDR2 FYEKMQ (reference sequence). CDR3 DNA: TGTGCCAGCAGCTTCCGGGACAGGGGGTTAGATGAGCAGTTCTTC. This gives the protein CASSFRDRGLDEQFF.

The chain combines TRBV7-9 with TRBJ1-2; possible D gene TRBD1, 6 bases. The CDR3 consists of 19 residues. Germline V gene sequence: CDR1 SEHNR, CDR2 FQNEAQ (reference sequence). V was shortened by 4 bases and J by 1 base, with 25 bases between the two germline ends. The CDR3 here is CASSSLLWDNHSSNYGYTF. CDR3 coding DNA: TGTGCCAGCAGCTCCTTACTGTGGGACAACCACTCCAGTAACTATGGCTACACCTTC.

The chain employs TRBV12-3 or TRBV12-4 and TRBJ2-2; D is uncertain. This CDR3 has 11 amino acids. V gave up 6 bases and J gave up 4 bases, with 3 bases separating them. CDR3 amino acids: CASSFTGELFF. The CDR3 nucleotides read TGTGCCAGCAGCTTCACCGGGGAGCTGTTTTTT.

The V gene is TRBV5-4, the J gene TRBJ1-3; 7 nucleotides match TRBD1. The CDR3 extends over 15 amino acids. V lost 3 bases and J lost 8; bases outside the gene matches: 11. Germline values: CDR1 SGHNT, CDR2 YYREEE (reference sequence). The CDR3: CASSSPGSQGDTIYF. CDR3 bases: TGTGCCAGCAGCTCGCCCGGGTCCCAGGGGGACACCATATATTTT.

This clone was seen only a few times. V usage is TRBV28 and J usage is TRBJ2-7; 14 bases are shared with TRBD2. This CDR3 is 15 amino acids long. The germline gives CDR1 MDHEN, CDR2 SYDVKM. The junction had 7 bases not matched to a gene; V was cut back by 8 bases and J by 4 bases. DNA of the CDR3: TGTGCCAGCCTCGGACTAGCGGGAGGCCGATACGAGCAGTACTTC. It translates to CASLGLAGGRYEQYF.